Shown below are 17 T cell receptor beta chains from a single sample sequenced in a study of T cells in Graves' hyperthyroidism and ophthalmopathy (dated by TCRdb to between 2019 and 2020). Library creation used multiplex PCR. The instrument given in TCRdb is Illumina HiSeq 2000. Amplification of TCR beta CDR3 regions was carried out from RNA transcripts. For the first round of RT-PCR on the TCR CDR3, the HTBI primer set was used together with the Qiagen OneStep RT-PCR kit. TCRdb reran the public reads through fastp at Q25 and MiXCR, keeping productive beta chains. Every CDR3 protein is listed once, alongside the most common genes and DNA of its rows. In all, the sample holds about 700,000 distinct CDR3 sequences, and 45% of those were seen once. Less than 9.5% of the sample is in the top ten clones. Sequenced input: peripheral blood or thyroid tissue (not recorded which). The receptors come from an adult man with Graves' disease, either hyperthyroidism or ophthalmopathy (not recorded which).

This clonotype was picked up many times. The V gene is TRBV6-4, the J gene TRBJ2-5, with unresolved D. V gave up 4 bases and J gave up 0 bases, with 3 bases separating them. Germline V gene lookup returns CDR1 MRHNA and CDR2 SNTAGT. The CDR3 has 12 amino acids. CDR3 nucleotides: TGTGCCAGCAGTGGGTACCAAGAGACCCAGTACTTC. Translated, it gives CASSGYQETQYF.

The chain joins TRBV24-1 to TRBJ2-7, with TRBD2 identical over 11 bases. CDR3 length: 16 amino acids. The V gene's germline CDR1 is KGHDR and CDR2 SFDVKD. The junction had 7 bases not matched to a gene; V was cut back by 4 bases and J by 3 bases. CDR3 in amino acids: CATSDTGTSGDYEQYF. The CDR3 nucleotides read TGTGCCACCAGTGACACTGGGACTAGCGGCGACTACGAGCAGTACTTC.

V is TRBV13 and J is TRBJ1-6; weak D call: TRBD1 (5 bases). From germline, CDR1 is PRHDT and CDR2 FYEKMQ (reference sequence). Trimming took 5 bases from V and 9 from J, leaving 17 bases between them. The length of the CDR3 is 15 residues. This CDR3 is CASSPGPERGSPLHF. CDR3 nucleotide sequence: TGTGCCAGCAGCCCGGGACCTGAAAGGGGTTCACCCCTCCACTTT.

In its sample, this clonotype was seen a few times. The chain recombines TRBV7-9 with TRBJ2-5; TRBD1 agrees at 12 bases. The CDR3 is 15 residues long. CDR1 SEHNR and CDR2 FQNEAQ come from the germline V gene (reference sequence). V trimming: 5 bases; J trimming: 4 bases; junction bases outside the gene matches: 5. CDR3 in amino acids: CASSPGTGGPETQYF. The CDR3 region has the DNA TGTGCCAGCAGCCCCGGGACAGGGGGCCCAGAGACCCAGTACTTC.

This clonotype has just a few counts. The chain has TRBV19 and TRBJ1-2; D uncertain. Trimming shortened V by 3 bases and J by 8 bases, and 19 bases separated the two germline ends. Germline-derived CDR1 and CDR2 are LNHDA and SQIVND (reference sequence). The CDR3 has 15 residues. Here the CDR3 reads CASSIDGLGWAGYTF. For the CDR3, the DNA is TGTGCCAGTAGTATCGACGGTCTGGGATGGGCAGGCTACACCTTC.

This clonotype was recorded only once. The chain combines TRBV19 with TRBJ1-5, with 8 positions matching TRBD1. Unmatched junction bases numbered 10, after V lost 9 bases and J lost 6 bases. Per the germline V gene, CDR1 is LNHDA and CDR2 is SQIVND (reference sequence). The CDR3 spans 14 residues. The CDR3 loop reads CASSPRTGSQPQHF. CDR3 DNA sequence: TGTGCCAGCTCACCGCGGACAGGGAGTCAGCCCCAGCATTTT. Filled out from reference TRBV19 and TRBJ1-5, the complete variable domain reads DGGITQSPKYLFRKEGQNVTLSCEQNLNHDAMYWYRQDPGQGLRLIYYSQIVNDFQKGDIAEGYSVSREKKESFPLTVTSAQKNPTAFYLCASSPRTGSQPQHFGDGTRLSIL.

The chain joins TRBV10-3 to TRBJ1-5, with 7 nucleotides matching TRBD1. V dropped 6 bases and J dropped 1; count of bases not matched to a gene: 3. Germline CDR1 ENHRY, CDR2 SYGVKD. The CDR3 runs to 14 residues. The DNA of the CDR3 is TGTGCCATCAGCCAGGGACAGAGCAATCAGCCCCAGCATTTT. It codes for CAISQGQSNQPQHF.

V usage is TRBV5-1 and J usage is TRBJ2-6, with D possibly called TRBD1 or TRBD2 (5 bases each). V lost 3 bases to trimming and J lost 0 bases, with 13 bases between them. The CDR3 spans 17 residues. From germline, CDR1 is SGHRS and CDR2 YFSETQ. As DNA, the CDR3 is TGCGCCAGCAGCTCGGGACGGGCCAGCTCTGGGGCCAACGTCCTGACTTTC. It translates to CASSSGRASSGANVLTF.

The CDR3 DNA reads as TGCAGCGTTGTAAGCGGGACAGGGGGCGTAGCCTACGAGCAGTACTTC. This translates into CSVVSGTGGVAYEQYF. The rearrangement joins TRBV29-1 to TRBJ2-7; 12 bases map to TRBD1. The CDR3 length is 16 residues. The trim removed 4 bases at V and 2 bases at J, leaving 9 bases unmatched. CDR1 and CDR2 from the germline V gene are SQVTM and ANQGSEA.

The CDR3: CASSGSEGDYSYGYTF. CDR3 coding DNA: TGTGCCAGCAGTGGGTCGGAAGGGGACTATTCCTATGGCTACACCTTC. The V gene is TRBV2, the J gene TRBJ1-2, with D possibly being TRBD1 (5 bases). Germline lookup yields CDR1 SNHLY and CDR2 FYNNEI. Trimming cost V 4 bases and J 4 bases, with 19 bases left between them. The CDR3 runs 16 residues. The full variable domain, with the rest looked up from reference TRBV2 and TRBJ1-2, is EPEVTQTPSHQVTQMGQEVILRCVPISNHLYFYWYRQILGQKVEFLVSFYNNEISEKSEIFDDQFSVERPDGSNFTLKIRSTKLEDSAMYFCASSGSEGDYSYGYTFGSGTRLTVV.

This clonotype occurred many times. J is TRBJ1-6 and V is TRBV7-3; D remains unclear. The CDR3 consists of 14 residues. Germline V gene lookup returns CDR1 SGHTA and CDR2 FQGTGA. With 0 bases removed from V and 10 bases from J, the gap between germline ends came to 10 bases. The CDR3 sequence is CASSLTGSFSPLHF. CDR3 nucleotides: TGTGCCAGCAGCTTAACGGGCAGTTTCTCACCCCTCCACTTT.

In its sample, this clonotype was seen many times. This chain uses TRBV20-1 with TRBJ1-5; D unresolved. CDR1 is DFQATT and CDR2 is SNEGSKA in the germline V gene (reference sequence). With 1 base removed from V and 1 base from J, the gap between germline ends came to 8 bases. The CDR3 covers 14 residues. The CDR3 sequence: CSARVPRSNQPQHF. CDR3 nucleotide sequence: TGCAGTGCTAGAGTCCCTAGGAGCAATCAGCCCCAGCATTTT.

This clonotype was seen ten or more times. This chain joins TRBV29-1 and TRBJ1-5, with D hard to call. V lost 5 bases, J lost 0 bases, and 8 bases lay in between. The CDR3 runs to 13 residues. The germline V gene has CDR1 SQVTM and CDR2 ANQGSEA. The DNA of the CDR3 is TGCAGCGTTCGACTTAATAGCAATCAGCCCCAGCATTTT. Residues: CSVRLNSNQPQHF.

The chain carries TRBV10-3 and TRBJ1-6; tentatively, D is TRBD1 (5 bases). The CDR3 contains 14 residues. Germline V lookup: CDR1 ENHRY, CDR2 SYGVKD. V lost 2 bases to trimming and J lost 5 bases, with 7 bases between them. DNA for the CDR3: TGTGCCATCAGTGAGGTGGGGGATAATTCACCCCTCCACTTT. Its protein product is CAISEVGDNSPLHF.

The gene calls are TRBV2 and TRBJ1-2; D gene uncertain. The CDR3 runs 13 residues. Germline V gene lookup returns CDR1 SNHLY and CDR2 FYNNEI. V was cut by 8 bases and J by 5 bases, with 15 bases left in between. CDR3 loop: CASRGARDYGYTF. CDR3 in DNA: TGTGCCAGCCGAGGTGCGCGGGATTATGGCTACACCTTC. The full variable domain, its missing parts supplied by reference TRBV2 and TRBJ1-2, is EPEVTQTPSHQVTQMGQEVILRCVPISNHLYFYWYRQILGQKVEFLVSFYNNEISEKSEIFDDQFSVERPDGSNFTLKIRSTKLEDSAMYFCASRGARDYGYTFGSGTRLTVV.

At least ten counts were recorded for this clonotype. The gene calls are TRBV2 and TRBJ1-2; the match to TRBD1 covers 7 bases. J was trimmed by 5 bases and V by 4 bases; bases with no gene match: 7. This CDR3 is 14 amino acids long. Germline lookup yields CDR1 SNHLY and CDR2 FYNNEI. The CDR3 coding sequence is TGTGCCAGCAGTGCCCGCCGGGACAGTTATGGCTACACCTTC. This translates into CASSARRDSYGYTF.

This chain links TRBV7-2 with TRBJ2-7, with 10 bases matching TRBD1. Germline CDR1 and CDR2: SGHTA and FQGNSA. Germline trimming cut 5 bases from V and 9 bases from J; bases unmatched to any gene: 7. The CDR3 has 13 residues. The CDR3 bases are TGTGCCAGCAGCCCGGGACAGGGGCTCGGGCAGTACTTC. Protein sequence: CASSPGQGLGQYF. The complete variable domain, with remaining parts taken from reference TRBV7-2 and TRBJ2-7, reads GAGVSQSPSNKVTEKGKDVELRCDPISGHTALYWYRQSLGQGLEFLIYFQGNSAPDKSGLPSDRFSAERTGGSVSTLTIQRTQQEDSAVYLCASSPGQGLGQYFGPGTRLTVT.